These 21 T cell receptor beta chains were all obtained from the same sample, sequenced in a study of T cell responses to AZD1222 COVID-19 vaccine. Sequenced by immunoSEQ multiplex PCR; TCRdb stores in-frame clones only, minus some. The sample includes about 150,000 clones, about 87% of them seen just once. This material consisted of peripheral blood, taken on day 0 of AZD1222 vaccination. These receptors were collected from an adult in good health.

V and J are TRBV28 and TRBJ1-2; perhaps TRBD1 as D (6 bases). The CDR3 covers 13 residues. V was cut by 7 bases and J by 7 bases, with 16 bases left in between. Germline CDR1 MDHEN, CDR2 SYDVKM. The CDR3 DNA sequence: TGTGCCAGCAACATGCTGGGAGGGGGTGGCTACACCTTC. Residues: CASNMLGGGGYTF.

The chain employs TRBV2 and TRBJ2-5; possibly TRBD2 for D (5 bases). V was trimmed by 5 bases and J by 4 bases, leaving 14 bases between them. The CDR3 covers 14 residues. Germline loops: CDR1 SNHLY, CDR2 FYNNEI. CDR3: CASSRMKAAETQYF. The CDR3 DNA is TGTGCCAGCAGTCGCATGAAAGCGGCAGAGACCCAGTACTTC. Filled out from reference TRBV2 and TRBJ2-5, the complete variable domain reads EPEVTQTPSHQVTQMGQEVILRCVPISNHLYFYWYRQILGQKVEFLVSFYNNEISEKSEIFDDQFSVERPDGSNFTLKIRSTKLEDSAMYFCASSRMKAAETQYFGPGTRLLVL.

The chain joins TRBV25-1 to TRBJ2-7; 7 bases map to TRBD1. CDR3 length: 13 residues. V lost 6 bases, J lost 2 bases, and 4 bases stayed unmatched. The V gene's germline CDR1 is MGHDK and CDR2 SYGVNS. The CDR3 region has the DNA TGTGCCAGCAGCCACAGGGGTACCTACGAGCAGTACTTC. Translation: CASSHRGTYEQYF.

CDR3 DNA: TGTGCCAGCAGTTTACAGGGGGGAGGTAATTCACCCCTCCACTTT. Translating it yields CASSLQGGGNSPLHF. The chain has TRBV6-5 and TRBJ1-6; 8 bases agree with TRBD1. This CDR3 has 15 residues. Germline CDR1 reads MNHEY; CDR2 reads SVGAGI. The junction had 5 bases not matched to a gene; V was cut back by 4 bases and J by 6 bases.

The rearrangement joins TRBV4-3 to TRBJ1-6; D gene uncertain. The CDR3 contains 16 residues. Germline V lookup: CDR1 LGHNA, CDR2 YSLEER. With 0 bases removed from V and 6 bases from J, the gap between germline ends came to 12 bases. The CDR3 nucleotides are TGCGCCAGCAGCCAAGATCGGGCGGACCGTAATTCACCCCTCCACTTT. Its translation: CASSQDRADRNSPLHF.

The chain is built from TRBV4-2 and TRBJ1-3; D ambiguous. The CDR3 extends over 14 amino acids. The V and J ends lost 1 base and 3 bases respectively, with 7 bases between them. Germline lookup yields CDR1 LGHNA and CDR2 YNFKEQ. The CDR3 coding sequence is TGTGCCAGCAGCCAAGGGGCGGGTGGAAACACCATATATTTT. Translated: CASSQGAGGNTIYF.

This chain links TRBV6-2 or TRBV6-3 with TRBJ1-5; D unresolved. V was pared by 3 bases and J by 9 bases, with 12 bases between. The CDR3 is 13 amino acids. Germline loops: CDR1 MNHEY, CDR2 SVGEGT. CDR3 nucleotide sequence: TGTGCCAGCAGTTATCGGACCGGGCCGCCCCAGCATTTT. It encodes CASSYRTGPPQHF.

J is TRBJ2-3 and V is TRBV4-3; no reliable D call. This CDR3 comprises 15 residues. Trimming removed 0 bases at V and 1 base at J, with 8 bases between. CDR1 and CDR2 (germline): LGHNA, YSLEER. CDR3 region: CASSQEGYGTDTQYF. The DNA of the CDR3 is TGCGCCAGCAGCCAAGAGGGATACGGCACAGATACGCAGTATTTT.

The gene calls are TRBV7-2 and TRBJ2-2; no definite D call. The CDR3 covers 16 residues. The V gene lost 2 bases and the J gene lost 1 base, with 11 bases spanning the gap. In germline, CDR1 is SGHTA, CDR2 FQGNSA. The CDR3 DNA reads as TGTGCCAGCAGCTTATATGACCCTCGGAACACCGGGGAGCTGTTTTTT. Its translation is CASSLYDPRNTGELFF. The variable domain in full, completed from reference TRBV7-2 and TRBJ2-2, reads GAGVSQSPSNKVTEKGKDVELRCDPISGHTALYWYRQSLGQGLEFLIYFQGNSAPDKSGLPSDRFSAERTGGSVSTLTIQRTQQEDSAVYLCASSLYDPRNTGELFFGEGSRLTVL.

In this sample, this clone turned up once. This chain joins TRBV29-1 and TRBJ1-2; tentative D call: TRBD1 (5 bases). Trimming removed 1 base from V and 4 bases from J, with 13 bases in between. The germline gives CDR1 SQVTM, CDR2 ANQGSEA. The CDR3 contains 14 residues. The CDR3: CSVEGQQTPYGYTF. Here the CDR3 DNA reads TGCAGCGTTGAAGGACAGCAAACTCCCTATGGCTACACCTTC.

The chain carries TRBV19 and TRBJ2-2; D possibly matches TRBD1 or TRBD2 (5 bases each). The germline CDR1 and CDR2 sequences are LNHDA and SQIVND (reference sequence). This CDR3 has 15 amino acids. Trimming stripped 3 bases from V and 2 bases from J, with 10 bases between. In DNA, the CDR3 is TGTGCCAGTAGTATGTCGGGGACCAACACCGGGGAGCTGTTTTTT. Translation gives CASSMSGTNTGELFF. Full variable domain (rest looked up from reference TRBV19 and TRBJ2-2): DGGITQSPKYLFRKEGQNVTLSCEQNLNHDAMYWYRQDPGQGLRLIYYSQIVNDFQKGDIAEGYSVSREKKESFPLTVTSAQKNPTAFYLCASSMSGTNTGELFFGEGSRLTVL.

The chain joins TRBV19 to TRBJ2-1, with D uncertain. V shed 5 bases and J shed 7 bases, with 9 bases lying between them. In germline, CDR1 is LNHDA, CDR2 SQIVND (reference sequence). This CDR3 contains 12 residues. The CDR3 nucleotides read TGTGCCAGTAGTTGGGGTTTGAATGAGCAGTTCTTC. Amino acid sequence: CASSWGLNEQFF.

Concerning this clone: This sample includes further DNA sequences coding for the same CDR3. The chain is built from TRBV12-3 or TRBV12-4 and TRBJ2-7; D perhaps matches TRBD1 (5 bases). This CDR3 comprises 13 residues. Trimming cost V 3 bases and J 2 bases, with 8 bases left between them. Here the CDR3 reads CASSFQGAYEQYF. Here the CDR3 DNA reads TGTGCCAGCAGTTTTCAGGGCGCCTACGAGCAGTACTTC.

The chain recombines TRBV3-1 (or the pseudogene TRBV3-2) with TRBJ1-6; D possibly corresponds to TRBD1 (6 bases). V was cut by 3 bases and J by 8 bases, with 17 bases left in between. The CDR3 contains 16 residues. Germline V gives CDR1 LGHDT, CDR2 YNNKEL (reference sequence). In nucleotides, the CDR3 is TGTGCCAGCAGCCAGGGTGGGGGCTCCCTTCATTCACCCCTCCACTTT. Protein product: CASSQGGGSLHSPLHF.

This chain links TRBV2 with TRBJ1-1, with D perhaps matching TRBD1 (5 bases). V lost 4 bases and J 12 bases, leaving 18 bases between the germline ends. Germline CDR1 SNHLY, CDR2 FYNNEI. The CDR3 length is 13 residues. Here the CDR3 reads CASSVFGWQGSFF. CDR3 sequence (DNA): TGTGCCAGCAGTGTCTTCGGGTGGCAGGGATCTTTCTTT.

This clone was seen once. The rearrangement uses TRBV7-6 and TRBJ2-1; 12 nucleotides agree with TRBD2. The CDR3 loop spans 16 amino acids. With 6 bases clipped from V and 3 bases from J, the junction kept 6 bases outside the gene matches. The germline V gene has CDR1 SGHVS and CDR2 FNYEAQ. CDR3 in amino acids: CASSLLAGGVYNEQFF. The CDR3 region has the DNA TGTGCCAGCAGTCTACTAGCGGGGGGAGTCTACAATGAGCAGTTCTTC. Together with reference TRBV7-6 and TRBJ2-1, the CDR3 gives the full variable domain: GAGVSQSPRYKVTKRGQDVALRCDPISGHVSLYWYRQALGQGPEFLTYFNYEAQQDKSGLPNDRFSAERPEGSISTLTIQRTEQRDSAMYRCASSLLAGGVYNEQFFGPGTRLTVL.

This rearrangement joins TRBV7-2 to TRBJ2-5; D is possibly TRBD2 (7 bases). Trimming stripped 2 bases from V and 0 bases from J, with 16 bases between. Per the germline V gene, CDR1 is SGHTA and CDR2 is FQGNSA. The CDR3 spans 17 residues. DNA for the CDR3: TGTGCCAGCAGCTTAAGGTGGGCGGGGGCGTACCAAGAGACCCAGTACTTC. The encoded protein is CASSLRWAGAYQETQYF.

The rearrangement joins TRBV12-1 to TRBJ2-2. TRBV12-1 counts as a pseudogene. The CDR3 has 17 residues. The CDR3 reads CASSLNPPAENTGELFF. The CDR3 nucleotides read TGTGCCAGCAGCTTAAACCCCCCGGCCGAGAACACCGGGGAGCTGTTTTTT.

Turning to this clone: One end of the junction is discordant with germline, which a read error may explain. This rearrangement joins TRBV6-5 to TRBJ2-7; D may be TRBD1 or TRBD2 (6 bases each). Germline-derived CDR1 and CDR2 are MNHEY and SVGAGI. There are 14 residues in the CDR3. CDR3 sequence: CASKGGYISDEQYF. The DNA for the CDR3 is TGTGCCAGCAAGGGGGGCTATATCTCCGACGAGCAGTACTTC.

The chain recombines TRBV6-9 with TRBJ1-5; D unresolved. CDR1 and CDR2 from the germline V gene are MNHGY and SVAAGI. CDR3 length: 13 residues. The V and J ends lost 7 bases and 4 bases respectively, with 11 bases between them. CDR3 region: CASTLGTNQPQHF. CDR3 DNA: TGTGCCAGCACCCTTGGCACGAATCAGCCCCAGCATTTT.

Here the CDR3 DNA reads TGTGCCAGCAGCTTAACTAACTATGGCTACACCTTC. Translating gives CASSLTNYGYTF. This chain joins TRBV5-6 and TRBJ1-2; D is uncertain. V gave up 2 bases and J gave up 0 bases, with 2 bases separating them. This CDR3 contains 12 residues. Germline values: CDR1 SGHDT, CDR2 YYEEEE.